One and the same sample provided the 5 T cell receptor beta chains below, sequenced in a study of CD4 T cells in relation to SARS-CoV-2 and coronaviruses. Measured with immunoSEQ multiplex PCR; TCRdb has only the in-frame clones, and not every one. The profile covers approximately 30,000 clones, with 70% to 80% appearing a single time and roughly 25% taken by the ten largest. No antigens are known for them. CD4+ T cells from unexposed donors were obtained before the COVID-19 pandemic (2011-2018). After more than eight days of culture, CD4+ T cells were isolated. The sequencing sample was made of CD4+ T cells from PBMCs, cultured in vitro. The receptor source for this set is a human donor in good health.

The CDR3 is CATSDSGTRGETQYF. CDR3 coding DNA: TGTGCCACCAGTGACTCCGGGACTAGGGGAGAGACCCAGTACTTC. The V and J genes are TRBV24-1 and TRBJ2-5; 8 bases are a match to TRBD2. From germline, CDR1 is KGHDR and CDR2 SFDVKD. CDR3 length: 15 amino acids. The J segment lost 4 bases and the V segment lost 4 bases, leaving 7 bases of the junction unmatched.

The CDR3 DNA reads as TGTGCCAGCAGCGAATTTAGCGGGAGGGCCTACAATGAGCAGTTCTTC. Its protein product is CASSEFSGRAYNEQFF. The gene calls are TRBV9 and TRBJ2-1, with TRBD2 identical over 11 bases. Trimming took 3 bases from V and 2 from J; bases not matched to a gene: 4. There are 16 residues in the CDR3. CDR1 is SGDLS, CDR2 YYNGEE, per germline.

The chain uses TRBV30 and TRBJ1-4; 9 bases map to TRBD1. With V trimmed by 8 bases and J by 3 bases, 13 bases remained unmatched. This CDR3 is 16 amino acids long. Per the germline V gene, CDR1 is GTSNPN and CDR2 is SVGIG (reference sequence). The CDR3 nucleotides read TGTGCCGTCCTACCCGGGACAGGGTTTGCTAATGAAAAACTGTTTTTT. As protein: CAVLPGTGFANEKLFF. The variable domain in full, with the rest retrieved from reference TRBV30 and TRBJ1-4, is SQTIHQWPATLVQPVGSPLSLECTVEGTSNPNLYWYRQAAGRGLQLLFYSVGIGQISSEVPQNLSASRPQDRQFILSSKKLLLSDSGFYLCAVLPGTGFANEKLFFGSGTQLSVL.

CDR3 in amino acids: CASSQGMTDNQETQYF. For the CDR3, the DNA is TGTGCCAGCAGCCAAGGAATGACAGATAACCAAGAGACCCAGTACTTC. V and J are TRBV3-1 (or the pseudogene TRBV3-2) and TRBJ2-5, with D maybe TRBD1 (5 bases). The CDR3 sequence is 16 residues long. Germline CDR1 LGHDT, CDR2 YNNKEL (reference sequence). The V and J ends lost 1 base and 0 bases respectively, with 12 bases between them.

The rearrangement links TRBV2 to TRBJ2-2; 8 nucleotides align to TRBD1. The trim removed 5 bases at V and 7 bases at J, leaving 9 bases unmatched. CDR1 and CDR2 from the germline V gene are SNHLY and FYNNEI. The CDR3 extends over 15 amino acids. Here the CDR3 DNA reads TGTGCCAGCAGTTGGGGCAGGGGGCAGATCGGGGAGCTGTTTTTT. It yields the protein CASSWGRGQIGELFF.